This T cell receptor (beta chain) was obtained from a study of shared T cell receptors in the human thymus. Trimming cost V 4 bases and J 3 bases; bases outside gene matches: 7. The V gene's germline CDR1 is SEHNR and CDR2 FQNEAQ (reference sequence). The CDR3 is made up of 17 amino acids. The protocol was immunoSEQ multiplex PCR, while the TCRdb copy is restricted to in-frame clones and leaves out a portion. The table has some 720,000 clones, roughly 88% seen once. These same records also appear under a second study, on human thymus T cells. That study reports: Immunologically healthy infants in Finland undergoing congenital heart defect surgery were the donors. The thymus was resected at corrective cardiac surgery. Apparent bias marked the V and J gene usage of thymic and blood repertoires. Related reports documented highly overlapping thymic repertoires among unrelated individuals.

The receptor was derived from a boy under three years old with a congenital heart defect. Sequences were obtained from thymocytes. The rearrangement uses TRBV7-9 and TRBJ2-3; TRBD2 aligns across 13 bases. In DNA form, the CDR3 reads TGTGCCAGCAGCTCCCCGGGGACTAGCGGGAAAACAGATACGCAGTATTTT. Residues: CASSSPGTSGKTDTQYF.